These 21 T cell receptor beta chains originate from one sample sequenced in a study of human T cells and chemical hapten exposure. Time point noted: pre-sensitization, week 0. Treatment in this sample: therapeutic diphenylcyclopropenone sensitization with weekly scalp DPC. TCRdb processed the RACE reads anew with MiXCR; each CDR3 protein has one entry. Of about 60,000 distinct CDR3 sequences listed, about 11% are singletons. The source was whole blood, collected in connection with sensitization to the hapten diphenylcyclopropenone (DPC). The receptors were gathered from a woman in her forties with alopecia areata. Some clones in this sample may be carry-over from other donors' samples.

This clonotype was seen many times. The V and J genes are TRBV12-3 or TRBV12-4 and TRBJ1-1; D is perhaps TRBD1 (5 bases). V lost 5 bases and J lost 0, with 10 bases in between. The CDR3 length is 14 residues. CDR3 sequence reads: CASSKTVMNTEAFF. The CDR3 bases are TGTGCCAGCAGTAAGACAGTCATGAACACTGAAGCTTTCTTT.

The CDR3 reads CASSVRGRGAKNIQYF. The DNA of the CDR3 is TGTGCCAGCAGTGTAAGGGGTAGAGGGGCCAAAAACATTCAGTACTTC. The chain joins TRBV2 to TRBJ2-4, with D tentatively TRBD1 or TRBD2 (5 bases each). V lost 4 bases and J lost 1, with 14 bases in between. Germline values: CDR1 SNHLY, CDR2 FYNNEI. The CDR3 sequence is 16 residues long.

The chain is built from TRBV18 and TRBJ2-1; D is ambiguous. Germline CDR1 KGHSH, CDR2 LQKENI. The length of the CDR3 is 13 residues. Trimming shortened V by 0 bases and J by 5 bases, and 5 bases separated the two germline ends. CDR3 nucleotide sequence: TGTGCCAGCTCACCACCGAGCAACAATGAGCAGTTCTTC. Translating gives CASSPPSNNEQFF.

This clonotype was counted many times. The CDR3 reads CASSLMGRDTGELFF. The CDR3 DNA reads TGTGCCAGCAGCTTAATGGGAAGGGATACCGGGGAGCTGTTTTTT. The chain links TRBV7-2 to TRBJ2-2, with D unclear. In germline, CDR1 is SGHTA, CDR2 FQGNSA. Trimming shortened V by 2 bases and J by 5 bases, and 12 bases separated the two germline ends. There are 15 residues in the CDR3.

The genes are TRBV11-2 and TRBJ2-1; 8 positions match TRBD2. V dropped 5 bases and J dropped 9; count of bases not matched to a gene: 12. The CDR3 runs 15 residues. The V gene's germline CDR1 is SGHAT and CDR2 FQNNGV. The CDR3 spells CASSLSGMREGEQFF. The CDR3 DNA is TGTGCCAGCAGCCTTAGCGGGATGAGAGAGGGTGAGCAGTTCTTC.

This clonotype appeared a few times. V and J are TRBV20-1 and TRBJ2-7, with 7 bases identical to TRBD1. The ends lost 0 bases at V and 4 bases at J; junction bases unmatched: 9. The V gene's germline CDR1 is DFQATT and CDR2 SNEGSKA (reference sequence). The CDR3 runs 15 residues. CDR3 nucleotide sequence: TGCAGTGCTAGAGATCCCGGGACAGAAAAATACGAGCAGTACTTC. Protein sequence: CSARDPGTEKYEQYF.

In its sample, this clonotype was seen many times. The chain is built from TRBV6-5 and TRBJ1-2, with D maybe TRBD1 (5 bases). CDR1 and CDR2 (germline): MNHEY, SVGAGI. This CDR3 has 13 amino acids. V was pared by 0 bases and J by 10 bases, with 12 bases between. The CDR3 region has the DNA TGTGCCAGCAGTTACTCTAGGGGCCCACACTACACCTTC. This gives the protein CASSYSRGPHYTF.

This clonotype came up many times. The chain recombines TRBV18 with TRBJ2-5; no definite D call. This CDR3 has 14 residues. The V gene lost 3 bases and the J gene lost 1 base, with 9 bases spanning the gap. CDR1 and CDR2 (germline): KGHSH, LQKENI. In nucleotides, the CDR3 is TGTGCCAGCTCACCTGGGCAGGCCCAAGAGACCCAGTACTTC. It yields the protein CASSPGQAQETQYF.

This clonotype appeared a few times. The chain carries TRBV20-1 and TRBJ1-1; no reliable D call. Germline assignment: CDR1 DFQATT and CDR2 SNEGSKA (reference sequence). The CDR3 totals 13 residues. V shed 6 bases and J shed 0 bases, with 11 bases lying between them. The CDR3 loop reads CSAAGSMNTEAFF. CDR3 in DNA: TGCAGTGCCGCTGGGTCGATGAACACTGAAGCTTTCTTT.

This clonotype has just a few counts. The rearrangement joins TRBV25-1 to TRBJ2-5; no definite D call. The CDR3 covers 12 residues. The germline V and J ends were trimmed by 1 base and 5 bases, with 5 bases remaining between them. The germline V gene encodes CDR1 MGHDK and CDR2 SYGVNS. The CDR3 DNA sequence: TGTGCCAGCAGTGAATGGTTGGAGACCCAGTACTTC. It specifies CASSEWLETQYF.

At least ten counts were recorded for this clonotype. The chain carries TRBV12-3 or TRBV12-4 and TRBJ1-1; TRBD1 agrees at 9 bases. The CDR3 extends over 15 amino acids. The ends lost 6 bases at V and 0 bases at J; junction bases unmatched: 5. The CDR3 sequence is CASSAQGAMNTEAFF. DNA for the CDR3: TGTGCCAGCAGCGCACAGGGGGCCATGAACACTGAAGCTTTCTTT.

This clonotype has more than one count but fewer than ten. The J gene is TRBJ2-1, the V gene TRBV21-1; TRBD1 is the table's D call and was not checked against the DNA. TRBV21-1 is shown as a pseudogene. The CDR3 length is 14 residues. CDR3 DNA sequence: TGTGCCAGCAGCAAAGCGGGGCGCAAGAATGAGCAGTTCTTC. This encodes CASSKAGRKNEQFF.

This clonotype was observed a few times. The chain is built from TRBV7-6 and TRBJ2-1, with TRBD1 identical over 9 bases. Germline V CDR1 and CDR2: SGHVS, FNYEAQ. CDR3 length: 17 residues. The V and J ends lost 1 base and 7 bases, in that order; junction bases with no gene match: 11. CDR3: CASSLDHLGTGNNEQFF. Here the CDR3 DNA reads TGTGCCAGCAGCTTAGATCACCTCGGGACAGGGAATAATGAGCAGTTCTTC.

The V and J genes are TRBV7-2 and TRBJ1-2, with 7 bases identical to TRBD1. The CDR3 runs 15 residues. Germline V lookup: CDR1 SGHTA, CDR2 FQGNSA. The V segment lost 7 bases and the J segment 4 bases; nucleotides outside the gene matches: 12. CDR3 nucleotides: TGTGCCAGCACCCCTTCCTCCGGGACAGCCTATGGCTACACCTTC. It yields the protein CASTPSSGTAYGYTF.

This clonotype was seen at least ten times. The chain joins TRBV5-1 to TRBJ2-7, with D hard to call. Trimming took 1 base from V and 1 from J, leaving 9 bases between them. The CDR3 covers 14 residues. Germline CDR1 and CDR2: SGHRS and YFSETQ. Here the CDR3 reads CASSLRERSYEQYF. The CDR3 DNA is TGCGCCAGCAGCTTGCGTGAGCGTTCCTACGAGCAGTACTTC. The variable domain in full, with the rest retrieved from reference TRBV5-1 and TRBJ2-7, is KAGVTQTPRYLIKTRGQQVTLSCSPISGHRSVSWYQQTPGQGLQFLFEYFSETQRNKGNFPGRFSGRQFSNSRSEMNVSTLELGDSALYLCASSLRERSYEQYFGPGTRLTVT.

Notes on this clonotype: A read error may explain this, as a much larger clone is one base away. The chain is built from TRBV6-2 or TRBV6-3 and TRBJ2-7; D is ambiguous. This CDR3 spans 10 amino acids. The germline CDR1 and CDR2 sequences are MNHEY and SVGEGT. The CDR3 region is CATRNYDQYF. DNA of the CDR3: TGTGCCACGAGAAACTACGACCAGTACTTC.

This clonotype was recorded many times. This chain joins TRBV2 and TRBJ1-4, with TRBD1 as a possible D gene (6 bases). The germline V gene has CDR1 SNHLY and CDR2 FYNNEI. This CDR3 has 15 residues. Trimming left V 2 bases short and J 4 bases short, with 11 bases between. The chain's CDR3 is CASSETGHLNEKLFF. In DNA form, the CDR3 reads TGTGCCAGCAGTGAAACGGGACACCTTAATGAAAAACTGTTTTTT.

The chain carries TRBV12-3 or TRBV12-4 and TRBJ1-4, with TRBD1 matching over 7 bases. V trimming: 3 bases; J trimming: 8 bases; junction bases outside the gene matches: 24. The CDR3 length is 20 residues. DNA of the CDR3: TGTGCCAGCAGTTTCCCACGAGGGGGCGAAGGGAGGGCCTACGGGGAAAAACTGTTTTTT. Protein: CASSFPRGGEGRAYGEKLFF.

This clonotype was found a few times. This chain's CDR3 is CASSHLLQGAKNIQYF. In DNA, the CDR3 is TGCGCCAGCAGCCACCTTTTGCAGGGAGCCAAAAACATTCAGTACTTC. The chain employs TRBV4-3 and TRBJ2-4; TRBD1 is a possible D gene (5 bases). Germline-derived CDR1 and CDR2 are LGHNA and YSLEER. V gave up 3 bases and J gave up 0 bases, with 12 bases separating them. The CDR3 consists of 16 residues.

Points on this clonotype: One base away lies a much larger clone, so this may be a sequencing read error. The V gene is TRBV20-1, the J gene TRBJ2-3; D remains unclear. V was pared by 0 bases and J by 3 bases, with 13 bases between. Looked up from germline, CDR1 is DFQATT and CDR2 is SNEGSKA (reference sequence). CDR3 length: 15 residues. CDR3 sequence (DNA): TGCAGTGCTAGAGATTGTGAGCAACTGACAGATACGCAGTATTTT. Protein: CSARDCEQLTDTQYF.

This clonotype showed up many times. The chain couples TRBV29-1 to TRBJ1-1, with 7 bases aligning to TRBD1. The germline V gene encodes CDR1 SQVTM and CDR2 ANQGSEA. Trimming took 6 bases from V and 10 from J; bases not matched to a gene: 8. CDR3 length equals 11 residues. DNA of the CDR3: TGCAGCGTCCCCAAACAGGGGAGAGCTTTCTTT. This encodes CSVPKQGRAFF.